This TCR beta chain was sequenced for a study of blood T cell repertoires in COVID-19 (dated by TCRdb to the early 2020s). As for the study more broadly: Samples covering the acute and convalescent phases of COVID-19 were provided by collaborators in the United States, Italy and Spain. Samples were obtained from the ongoing ImmuneRACE study (first 160 participants) and from over 1,000 subjects provided by 6 global collaborators. Subjects who had been exposed to COVID-19, were actively infected with it, or had recovered from it provided the deeply sampled blood TCRbeta repertoires that made up the dataset. Nearly every sample came with metadata listing a de-identified subject ID, COVID-19 status, age in years and sex. The prospective study material was composed of cDNA or gDNA derived from T cells, B-cell-depleted T cells, or PBMCs. Where available, HLA class I and class II types were taken from metadata supplied by the sample provider and were not determined by assay-based typing. A freely available public database, intended as a resource for researchers studying the immune response to SARS-CoV-2, is where the repertoires were released. Broader findings and caveats from the paper: The amount of clinical and demographic metadata varied by source and participant and was provided uncurated.

Participants in the prospective study were aged 18 to 89 years, lived in under 30 United States geographic areas, and enrolled through a virtual design. In the prospective study, cohorts were assigned on the basis of participant-reported clinical history obtained from a screening survey and a study questionnaire. A participant counted as exposed if, within 2 weeks of entering the study, that participant had been in contact with someone who had a PCR-confirmed or clinician-diagnosed COVID-19 case. Each participant in the prospective study had whole blood, serum and a nasopharyngeal or oropharyngeal swab collected by mobile phlebotomists. Participants in the prospective study had the option to provide additional blood draws and questionnaires over a roughly 2-month period. Before DNA extraction, blood samples from the prospective study were shipped at room temperature or frozen. Remarks on this clone: What this receptor recognizes is not known. No much larger clone exists at a distance of one base, and base qualities are not known.

TCRbeta CDR3 regions were amplified from genomic DNA by means of the immunoSEQ Assay, a bias-controlled multiplex PCR. Under the source paper's analysis protocol: Within the assay, amplification of reference gene primers was used to estimate how many nucleated cells each sample contained. To quantify the absolute abundance of each unique TCRbeta CDR3 rearrangement, sequence reads were collapsed and filtered. For each sample, productive Simpson clonality was calculated as the square root of Simpson's diversity index over productive rearrangements. This immuneACCESS table, as held by TCRdb, lists in-frame sequences with V and J called but not all clones. Of the missing ones, under half trace to an unresolved V gene in checked studies; the others have no known cause. That table gives V, J and clone size, and the DNA gave D and trimming. The sample has 350,000 to 450,000 clones on record, nearly 90% of them singletons. The ten top clones hold approximately 1.3% of the sample.

The sample was PBMCs or T cells enriched from blood (not recorded which). The TCR originated in a young woman who had been exposed to COVID-19.

The DNA sequence is as follows: TGTGCCAGCAGTGTTGGACTAGCCTCCTACAATGAGCAGTTCTTC. This encodes CASSVGLASYNEQFF. The V gene is TRBV25-1 and the J gene is TRBJ2-1; a stretch of 8 junction bases matches TRBD2. Based on the germline V gene, the CDR1 and CDR2 sequences are MGHDK and SYGVNS. The CDR3 covers 15 residues, taking in both the cysteine and the phenylalanine. Of the read, only the CDR3 DNA is kept; its 45 bases are in frame from base 1. V has 4 bases trimmed and J has 0 bases trimmed; junction bases matching no gene number 2. The CDR3, completed at both ends by the reference TRBV25-1 and TRBJ2-1 genes, gives the full variable domain EADIYQTPRYLVIGTGKKITLECSQTMGHDKMYWYQQDPGMELHLIHYSYGVNSTEKGDLSSESTVSRIRTEHFPLTLESARPSHTSQYLCASSVGLASYNEQFFGPGTRLTVL.